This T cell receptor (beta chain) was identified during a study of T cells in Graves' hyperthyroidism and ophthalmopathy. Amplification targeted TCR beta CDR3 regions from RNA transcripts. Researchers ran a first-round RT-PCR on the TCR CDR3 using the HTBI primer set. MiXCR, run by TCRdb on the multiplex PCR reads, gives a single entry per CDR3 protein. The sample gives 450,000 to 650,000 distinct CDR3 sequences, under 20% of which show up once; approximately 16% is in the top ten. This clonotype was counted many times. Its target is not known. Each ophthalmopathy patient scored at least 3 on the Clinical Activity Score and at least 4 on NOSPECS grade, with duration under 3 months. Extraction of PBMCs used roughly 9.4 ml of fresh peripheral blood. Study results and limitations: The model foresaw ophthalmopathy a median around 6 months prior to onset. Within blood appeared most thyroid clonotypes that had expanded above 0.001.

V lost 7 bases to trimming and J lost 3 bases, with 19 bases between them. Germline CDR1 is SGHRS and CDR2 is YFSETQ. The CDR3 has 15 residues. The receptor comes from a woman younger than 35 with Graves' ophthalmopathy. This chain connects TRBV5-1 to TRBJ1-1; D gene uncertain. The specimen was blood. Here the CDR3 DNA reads TGCGCCAGCTCCAGCTTTCGGGGTCTGGACACTGAAGCTTTCTTT. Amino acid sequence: CASSSFRGLDTEAFF.